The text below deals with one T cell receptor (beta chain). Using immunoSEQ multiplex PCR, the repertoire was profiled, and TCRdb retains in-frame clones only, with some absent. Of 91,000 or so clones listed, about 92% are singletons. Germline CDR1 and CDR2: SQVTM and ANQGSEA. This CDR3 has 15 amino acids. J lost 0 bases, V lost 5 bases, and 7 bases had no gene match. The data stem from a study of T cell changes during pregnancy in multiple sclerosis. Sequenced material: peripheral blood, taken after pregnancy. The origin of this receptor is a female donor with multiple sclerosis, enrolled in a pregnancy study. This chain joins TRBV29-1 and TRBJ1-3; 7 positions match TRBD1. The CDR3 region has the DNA TGCAGCGTTAGTACAGGGGCTCTCTCTGGAAACACCATATATTTT. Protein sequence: CSVSTGALSGNTIYF.